Below, one TCR beta chain is given with its context. In its sample, this clonotype was seen many times. Its binding antigen is unknown. Base qualities are not provided; no much larger clone lies one nucleotide away. The TCR beta CDR3 regions were amplified from the RNA transcripts. The first round of RT-PCR for the TCR CDR3 was performed with the HTBI primer set and the Qiagen OneStep RT-PCR kit. A second multiplex PCR round built the libraries, followed by size selection and purification. Libraries were sequenced paired-end with 100 bp reads on an Illumina HiSeq2000. The study's own analysis went as follows. SOAPnuke was used to process the raw data, removing reads that contained adapters or uncalled bases, had a mean Phred below 15, or lacked an exact match to the constant primer or identifier. High-quality paired reads were merged using COPE v1.2.5, and each unique nucleotide sequence was defined as a clonotype. MiTCR v1.1 was used to align clonotypes to the IMGT TRBV, TRBD and TRBJ reference segments. Analysis was restricted to V-J combinations with a frequency above 0.0001, which covered 98% to 99.2% of repertoires. The TCS score was defined as F50 (clonal expansion) divided by E x V (chaos), with BLOSUM62-based TCRdist calculated between CDR3 peptides within each V-J. Welch's t-statistics and random forest reduced around 520 V-J features to under 15, which were used in a naive Bayes classifier (R e1071). TCRdb handled the public reads itself, with Q25 trimming in fastp and clone calling in MiXCR, and kept productive beta chains. Every CDR3 protein is listed once, alongside the most common genes and DNA of its rows. TCRdb assigned the V and J calls; the authors' analysis was not used. The sample yields fewer than 200,000 distinct CDR3 sequences; around 15% were counted once. The ten biggest clones cover 25% to 35% of the sample.

Stable Graves' hyperthyroidism was defined as the absence of progression to ophthalmopathy over 18 months of follow-up. Hyperthyroidism patients were newly diagnosed, had a disease duration of under 2 months, and were aged 18 to 65 years. Patients with uncontrolled infections, other autoimmune diseases, pregnancy or lactation were excluded. Diagnoses were established on the basis of clinical symptoms, serum thyroxine and TRAb, thyroid ultrasound, and orbital computed tomography. Ficoll-Paque density gradient centrifugation was used to isolate PBMCs from about 10 ml of fresh peripheral blood. Trizol reagent was used to extract total RNA, and RNA quality was then checked on an Agilent 2100 Bioanalyzer. This record comes from a study of T cells in Graves' hyperthyroidism and ophthalmopathy (dated by TCRdb to about 2019). Background for the entire study: Peripheral blood samples were taken at the time of initial diagnosis, prior to any treatment. Whether ophthalmopathy could be predicted prospectively was tested in an independent validation cohort made up of 18 to 20 hyperthyroidism patients plus 17 patients who later progressed to ophthalmopathy. For training and testing, the 100 or so patients in the discovery cohort were randomly divided in a 7:3 ratio. The study also compared thyroid tissue and blood T-cell repertoires from five or six Graves' hyperthyroidism patients. To identify distinguishing TCR V-J signatures, a discovery cohort of 100 or so patients was used, comprising some 45 with Graves' ophthalmopathy and around 57 with stable Graves' hyperthyroidism. The paper describes TCR Vbeta CDR3 sequencing of 135 peripheral blood samples, made up of around 41 ophthalmopathy patients, more than 70 hyperthyroidism patients and roughly 17 progressor patients. After sampling, hyperthyroidism patients received methimazole starting at 30 mg daily, and ophthalmopathy patients received high-dose intravenous methylprednisolone.

Results the study describes overall, beyond this receptor: Most expanded thyroid clonotypes (frequency above 0.001) were also found in blood, which suggests that blood repertoires may mirror thyroid immune responses. A model built on a 13 V-J signature distinguished ophthalmopathy from stable hyperthyroidism, reaching 85% to 90% sensitivity and around 81% specificity in cross-validation and 80%/75% in testing. No statistical method was used to fix the sample size in advance, and group allocation was not hidden from the investigators. In validation, the model predicted progression to ophthalmopathy a median of around 6.5 months before onset, with about 71% sensitivity and 72.22% specificity.

Sequenced material: blood. The TCR originated in a woman in her forties or fifties with Graves' hyperthyroidism.

The CDR3 protein sequence reads: CASSPTDRAPDTQYF. The DNA sequence is given as TGTGCCAGCAGCCCAACGGACAGGGCCCCAGATACGCAGTATTTT. Recombination joined TRBV7-2 with TRBJ2-3, with 8 junctional bases fitting TRBD1. CDR1 is given as SGHTA and CDR2 as FQGNSA, both from the germline V gene. The CDR3 holds 15 amino acids from the cysteine to the phenylalanine. CDR3 DNA is the only sequence kept; it has 45 bases, read in frame from the first base. Relative to germline, V is missing 5 bases and J is missing 4 bases, with 8 bases of the junction outside any gene match.